This T cell receptor beta chain is from a study of shared T cell receptors in the human thymus. Per the germline V gene, CDR1 is SEHNR and CDR2 is FQNEAQ (reference sequence). The CDR3 contains 16 residues. V was shortened by 4 bases and J by 0 bases, with 15 bases between the two germline ends. Profiling relied on immunoSEQ multiplex PCR, and the TCRdb table lists in-frame clones only, not all of them. The top ten clones hold roughly 0.0094% of a sample with hundreds of thousands of clones, about 89% of them seen once. In this sample, this clone turned up a few times. The data also belong to a second study, concerning human thymus T cells. That source adds: Immunologically healthy infants in Finland undergoing congenital heart defect surgery were the donors. During corrective heart surgery, resections were taken, and the thymus tissue came from them. What appeared biased in thymic and blood repertoires was the usage of V and J genes.

The sample consisted of thymocytes. The source is a boy in the first two years of life with a congenital heart defect. The chain is built from TRBV7-9 and TRBJ1-2, with TRBD1 as a possible D gene (6 bases). This CDR3 reads CASSYIQGKTNYGYTF. In DNA form, the CDR3 reads TGTGCCAGCAGCTACATACAGGGAAAAACTAACTATGGCTACACCTTC.